Below are 29 T cell receptor beta chains sequenced from a single sample in a study of T cells in Graves' hyperthyroidism and ophthalmopathy. RNA transcripts were the template for amplifying TCR beta CDR3 regions. First-round RT-PCR with HTBI primers amplified the TCR CDR3 region. MiXCR, applied by TCRdb to the multiplex PCR reads, yields one record per CDR3 protein. In the table there are around 700,000 distinct CDR3 sequences, 18% of which are singletons. The sequenced sample consisted of blood. These TCRs come from a woman aged 45-60 years with Graves' hyperthyroidism that later progressed to Graves' ophthalmopathy.

This clonotype came up many times. This rearrangement joins TRBV5-1 to TRBJ1-1; D perhaps matches TRBD1 (6 bases). The V gene lost 5 bases and the J gene lost 3 bases, with 23 bases spanning the gap. The CDR3 runs 17 residues. Germline values: CDR1 SGHRS, CDR2 YFSETQ. The CDR3 DNA reads TGCGCCAGCAGTTCCGACTCGGCAGGGGCCATCGACACTGAAGCTTTCTTT. Translating it yields CASSSDSAGAIDTEAFF.

This chain connects TRBV20-1 to TRBJ2-7, with D possibly TRBD2 on 7 matching bases. The V end lost 5 bases, the J end lost 1 base, and 18 bases lay between the germline ends. This CDR3 has 15 amino acids. CDR1 DFQATT and CDR2 SNEGSKA come from the germline V gene (reference sequence). CDR3 in DNA: TGCAGTGCTTTCCCCGGGGGGCGTAGGTCCTACGAGCAGTACTTC. It encodes CSAFPGGRRSYEQYF.

The rearrangement joins TRBV9 to TRBJ2-3; D tentatively reads TRBD1 or TRBD2 (5 bases each). CDR3 length equals 16 residues. V was cut by 3 bases and J by 4 bases, with 18 bases left in between. Germline CDR1 is SGDLS and CDR2 is YYNGEE. The CDR3 is CASSGKILAGPDTQYF. In DNA form, the CDR3 reads TGTGCCAGCAGCGGGAAGATTCTAGCAGGGCCAGATACGCAGTATTTT.

This clonotype was counted a few times. CDR3 DNA: TGCAGTGCACGCACCGGGACAGGGTCTTCCTTCGGTGCTGGAAACACCATATATTTT. It specifies CSARTGTGSSFGAGNTIYF. The rearrangement uses TRBV20-1 and TRBJ1-3; 9 bases fit TRBD1. V dropped 6 bases and J dropped 2; count of bases not matched to a gene: 20. Germline values: CDR1 DFQATT, CDR2 SNEGSKA (reference sequence). The CDR3 loop spans 19 amino acids.

The rearrangement links TRBV7-9 to TRBJ1-2; the D is unclear. The V end was cut by 0 bases, the J end by 6 bases, with 8 bases between. CDR1 and CDR2 (germline): SEHNR, FQNEAQ (reference sequence). The CDR3 is 13 residues long. CDR3 protein: CASSLAPGNGYTF. For the CDR3, the DNA is TGTGCCAGCAGCTTAGCGCCGGGGAATGGCTACACCTTC.

This clonotype was observed at least ten times. The chain employs TRBV27 and TRBJ1-2; D possibly corresponds to TRBD1 (5 bases). The CDR3 runs 13 residues. The V gene lost 8 bases and the J gene lost 5 bases, with 15 bases spanning the gap. Germline CDR1 and CDR2: MNHEY and SMNVEV (reference sequence). The CDR3: CASRDGGVYGYTF. In DNA, the CDR3 is TGTGCCAGCCGGGACGGGGGAGTATATGGCTACACCTTC.

This clonotype was recorded many times. The rearrangement links TRBV2 to TRBJ1-5; tentatively, D is TRBD1 (5 bases). V dropped 3 bases and J dropped 3 bases, with 12 bases sitting between them. This CDR3 comprises 15 residues. Germline CDR1 SNHLY, CDR2 FYNNEI. The CDR3 DNA reads TGTGCCAGCAGTGACTGGGGGGTTGTCAATCAGCCCCAGCATTTT. Its protein is CASSDWGVVNQPQHF.

This clonotype was counted many times. The rearrangement joins TRBV5-1 to TRBJ2-3, with D uncertain. This CDR3 comprises 12 residues. V was clipped by 1 base and J by 2 bases, with 2 bases between them. Per germline, CDR1 SGHRS and CDR2 YFSETQ. CDR3 coding DNA: TGCGCCAGCAGCTTGAACACAGATACGCAGTATTTT. Translating gives CASSLNTDTQYF.

The CDR3 sequence: CASSQNFQDYGYTF. The CDR3 DNA sequence: TGTGCCAGCAGCCAAAACTTTCAGGACTATGGCTACACCTTC. The rearrangement uses TRBV7-9 and TRBJ1-2; D gene ambiguous. Trimming removed 5 bases at V and 3 bases at J, with 13 bases between. CDR3 length: 14 amino acids. Germline lookup yields CDR1 SEHNR and CDR2 FQNEAQ (reference sequence).

This clonotype was detected ten times or more. The V gene is TRBV7-6, the J gene TRBJ2-7; TRBD1 or TRBD2 may be the D gene (5 bases each). Trimming shortened V by 5 bases and J by 3 bases, and 14 bases separated the two germline ends. The CDR3 is 14 amino acids. The germline V gene has CDR1 SGHVS and CDR2 FNYEAQ. CDR3 nucleotide sequence: TGTGCCAGCAGCCCCCTCGGGACCCTCTACGAGCAGTACTTC. Amino acid sequence: CASSPLGTLYEQYF.

This clonotype was counted at least ten times. The chain couples TRBV20-1 to TRBJ1-5; a possible D gene is TRBD1 (6 bases). This CDR3 is 14 amino acids long. Germline assignment: CDR1 DFQATT and CDR2 SNEGSKA (reference sequence). V lost 0 bases and J 7 bases, leaving 13 bases between the germline ends. The chain's CDR3 is CSARDPTGRQPQHF. CDR3 in DNA: TGCAGTGCTAGAGATCCAACAGGGCGGCAGCCCCAGCATTTT.

This clonotype was seen many times. J is TRBJ1-4 and V is TRBV7-2; 8 nucleotides align to TRBD1. This CDR3 comprises 15 residues. The trim removed 5 bases at V and 8 bases at J, leaving 10 bases unmatched. Germline V gene data show CDR1 as SGHTA and CDR2 as FQGNSA. The CDR3 region is CASSRTGRVEEKLFF. The CDR3 DNA follows: TGTGCCAGCAGCCGGACAGGGCGGGTGGAAGAAAAACTGTTTTTT.

In its sample, this clonotype was seen a few times. V is TRBV24-1 and J is TRBJ1-1; no reliable D call. CDR3 length: 11 residues. The V and J ends lost 6 bases and 4 bases respectively, with 5 bases between them. CDR1 and CDR2 (germline): KGHDR, SFDVKD. In nucleotides, the CDR3 is TGTGCCACCAGTTTTGGCACTGAAGCTTTCTTT. Amino acid sequence: CATSFGTEAFF.

This clonotype was found many times. The rearrangement uses TRBV3-1 and TRBJ1-6; D gene uncertain. Per the germline V gene, CDR1 is LGHDT and CDR2 is YNNKEL (reference sequence). The CDR3 is 12 amino acids. Trimming left V 4 bases short and J 11 bases short, with 9 bases between. In nucleotides, the CDR3 is TGTGCCAGCAGCCGGGCTGCGCCACCCCTCCACTTT. This sequence encodes CASSRAAPPLHF.

This CDR3 reads CASSVRLAGANEQFF. The CDR3 DNA reads TGTGCCAGCAGCGTAAGACTAGCGGGGGCCAATGAGCAGTTCTTC. The chain combines TRBV9 with TRBJ2-1; 12 bases match TRBD2. The length of the CDR3 is 15 residues. Germline CDR1 is SGDLS and CDR2 is YYNGEE. The junction had 2 bases not matched to a gene; V was cut back by 1 base and J by 6 bases.

This clonotype was detected only a few times. The DNA for the CDR3 is TGTGCCAGCAGTGAAAGCCAGAACCCGGGACAGCAGTACTTC. Its translation is CASSESQNPGQQYF. V is TRBV6-1 and J is TRBJ2-7, with D perhaps matching TRBD1 or TRBD2 (5 bases each). V was pared by 2 bases and J by 8 bases, with 16 bases between. The CDR3 length is 14 residues. Per the germline V gene, CDR1 is MNHNS and CDR2 is SASEGT.

The chain is built from TRBV7-2 and TRBJ2-1; 9 nucleotides match TRBD2. The CDR3 contains 16 residues. With V trimmed by 2 bases and J by 8 bases, 10 bases remained unmatched. Germline CDR1 reads SGHTA; CDR2 reads FQGNSA. CDR3 protein: CASSLSAGGSWYEQFF. The CDR3, as DNA: TGTGCCAGCAGCTTATCAGCGGGGGGCTCCTGGTATGAGCAGTTCTTC.

The table lists this clonotype with a count of one. The CDR3 DNA follows: TGTGCCAGCAGTGAAGACTTGGGGCCCAGACATGAAAAACTGTTTTTT. The encoded protein is CASSEDLGPRHEKLFF. V is TRBV6-1 and J is TRBJ1-4; D may be TRBD1 (5 bases). The CDR3 loop spans 16 amino acids. CDR1 and CDR2 (germline): MNHNS, SASEGT. Between the trimmed V and J ends, which lost 1 base and 6 bases, there was a span of 15 bases.

Details on this clonotype: Possible read error: a much larger clone is one base away. This chain uses TRBV20-1 with TRBJ2-1; 7 bases align to TRBD2. CDR1 and CDR2 (germline): DFQATT, SNEGSKA (reference sequence). This CDR3 spans 15 amino acids. CDR3 bases: TGCGGTGCCCGCACCATAACGGGGGGTTACAATGAGCAGTTCTTC. Protein product: CGARTITGGYNEQFF.

This clonotype was counted many times. This rearrangement joins TRBV5-1 to TRBJ2-1; 11 bases align to TRBD1. This CDR3 is built from 15 residues. V gave up 7 bases and J gave up 8 bases; unmatched junction bases: 11. Germline CDR1 reads SGHRS; CDR2 reads YFSETQ. CDR3 amino acids: CASSAGDRGVDEQFF. DNA for the CDR3: TGCGCCAGCTCCGCGGGGGACAGGGGGGTCGATGAGCAGTTCTTC.

This clonotype was found a few times. The V gene is TRBV7-2, the J gene TRBJ2-5; no reliable D call. This CDR3 contains 14 residues. Germline CDR1 reads SGHTA; CDR2 reads FQGNSA. Trimming shortened V by 7 bases and J by 1 base, and 13 bases separated the two germline ends. In nucleotides, the CDR3 is TGTGCCAGCAACTCCCTCCGGCTCCAAGAGACCCAGTACTTC. It is translated as CASNSLRLQETQYF. Drawing the rest from reference TRBV7-2 and TRBJ2-5, the complete variable domain is GAGVSQSPSNKVTEKGKDVELRCDPISGHTALYWYRQSLGQGLEFLIYFQGNSAPDKSGLPSDRFSAERTGGSVSTLTIQRTQQEDSAVYLCASNSLRLQETQYFGPGTRLLVL.

In this sample, this clonotype turned up a few times. The chain joins TRBV4-1 to TRBJ2-7; D might be TRBD1 (6 bases). Per germline, CDR1 MGHRA and CDR2 YSYEKL. This CDR3 region has 15 residues. The ends were cut back, 0 bases at V and 5 bases at J, with 14 bases in the middle. The CDR3 bases are TGCGCCAGCAGCCAAGAGATCGCACAGGGCCACGAGCAGTACTTC. Protein product: CASSQEIAQGHEQYF.

The sample holds a few counts of this clonotype. The chain employs TRBV9 and TRBJ1-1, with D possibly being TRBD1 (5 bases). This CDR3 is built from 14 residues. V lost 3 bases, J lost 3 bases, and 12 bases lay in between. Germline values: CDR1 SGDLS, CDR2 YYNGEE. The CDR3 is CASSGGGWDTEAFF. CDR3 in DNA: TGTGCCAGCAGCGGGGGGGGTTGGGACACTGAAGCTTTCTTT.

This clonotype was seen only a few times. The rearrangement links TRBV27 to TRBJ1-1, with 10 bases matching TRBD1. Germline CDR1 and CDR2: MNHEY and SMNVEV (reference sequence). V gave up 7 bases and J gave up 3 bases; unmatched junction bases: 2. This CDR3 is built from 13 residues. The CDR3: CASKTGGYTEAFF. The DNA for the CDR3 is TGTGCCAGCAAGACAGGGGGCTACACTGAAGCTTTCTTT.

This clonotype occurred many times. The CDR3 loop reads CASSVVPQETQYF. In DNA, the CDR3 is TGCGCCAGCAGCGTGGTCCCACAAGAGACCCAGTACTTC. V gene TRBV5-1 combines with J gene TRBJ2-5; the D is unclear. CDR1 is SGHRS and CDR2 is YFSETQ in the germline V gene. The germline V and J ends were trimmed by 4 bases and 2 bases, with 9 bases remaining between them. The CDR3 loop spans 13 amino acids.

This chain links TRBV7-9 with TRBJ1-5; no firm D call. CDR3 length: 14 amino acids. Germline V gives CDR1 SEHNR, CDR2 FQNEAQ (reference sequence). V lost 1 base, J lost 1 base, and 5 bases lay in between. CDR3 sequence: CASSLVESNQPQHF. For the CDR3, the DNA is TGTGCCAGCAGCTTAGTCGAGAGCAATCAGCCCCAGCATTTT.

This clonotype showed up many times. The chain links TRBV5-1 to TRBJ2-7, with D tentatively TRBD2 (5 bases). The CDR3 runs 14 residues. CDR1 SGHRS and CDR2 YFSETQ come from the germline V gene. V lost 2 bases to trimming and J lost 3 bases, with 12 bases between them. The CDR3 spells CASSFPGEIYEQYF. The CDR3 DNA reads TGCGCCAGCAGCTTCCCCGGGGAGATCTACGAGCAGTACTTC.

This clonotype was seen a handful of times. CDR3 protein: CSARQAWDRGREGTEAFF. For the CDR3, the DNA is TGCAGTGCTAGGCAGGCGTGGGACAGGGGGCGCGAGGGTACTGAAGCTTTCTTT. The chain has TRBV20-1 and TRBJ1-1; 12 positions match TRBD1. The V gene's germline CDR1 is DFQATT and CDR2 SNEGSKA (reference sequence). V lost 3 bases and J lost 5; bases outside the gene matches: 16. The CDR3 has 18 amino acids.

Many counts were recorded for this clonotype. The rearrangement links TRBV3-1 to TRBJ2-3; 10 bases align to TRBD2. With V trimmed by 4 bases and J by 6 bases, 10 bases remained unmatched. CDR3 length: 16 residues. Germline loops: CDR1 LGHDT, CDR2 YNNKEL (reference sequence). In DNA, the CDR3 is TGTGCCAGCAGCCCTTTCCTAAGCGGGGGGGCGGATACGCAGTATTTT. The encoded protein is CASSPFLSGGADTQYF.